These T cell receptor beta chains were read from a single sample in a study of cytomegalovirus exposure and HLA in healthy donors. TCRdb's table, derived via immunoSEQ multiplex PCR, lists solely in-frame clones and lacks some. The sample includes 150,000 to 200,000 clones, about 80% of them seen just once. Sequenced material: PBMCs. These receptors originate from a woman aged 35 to 49 in good health and CMV-seronegative. Each CDR3 is given with its conserved first and last residue. Each record gives: J gene, CDR3 length, D gene, V gene, clone size, CDR3 protein, CDR3 DNA. A D gene is named only where the DNA matches it firmly. The size entry is marked missing in some rows and otherwise reads once, few, many or a size class.

>TRBJ1-1|14|.|TRBV11-2|few
CASSLTPVNTEAFF
TGTGCCAGCAGCTTGACTCCCGTTAACACTGAAGCTTTCTTT
>TRBJ2-1|14|TRBD2|TRBV6-6|.
CASSPGLARNEQFF
TGTGCCAGCAGCCCGGGACTAGCGAGGAATGAGCAGTTCTTC
>TRBJ1-1|15|.|TRBV7-3|.
CASSLSKAGGTEAFF
TGTGCCAGCAGCTTAAGCAAGGCGGGGGGCACTGAAGCTTTCTTT
>TRBJ2-1|18|.|TRBV10-1|.
CASTDGDSSMNPLNEQFF
TGCGCCAGCACGGATGGGGACTCGTCAATGAACCCCCTCAATGAGCAGTTCTTC
>TRBJ2-7|15|TRBD2|TRBV9|.
CASSVGTSGTHEQYF
TGTGCCAGCAGCGTAGGGACTAGCGGGACCCACGAGCAGTACTTC
>TRBJ2-7|12|.|TRBV7-9|.
CASSLQGYEQYF
TGTGCCAGCAGCCTTCAGGGGTACGAGCAGTACTTC
>TRBJ2-3|12|.|TRBV30|.
CAWKRAVDTQYF
TGTGCCTGGAAGCGGGCCGTAGATACGCAGTATTTT
>TRBJ2-7|14|TRBD2|TRBV28|few
CASSFSGSSYEQYF
TGTGCCAGCAGTTTTAGCGGGAGCTCCTACGAGCAGTACTTC
>TRBJ2-7|13|TRBD2|TRBV29-1|.
CSGGLAGGTEQYF
TGCAGCGGGGGACTAGCGGGAGGAACCGAGCAGTACTTC
>TRBJ1-5|15|.|TRBV27|once
CASRVGGGAGQPQHF
TGTGCCAGCAGAGTCGGGGGGGGCGCGGGTCAGCCCCAGCATTTT
>TRBJ2-5|13|.|TRBV27|.
CASSLSYTQTQYF
TGTGCCAGCAGTTTATCTTACACGCAGACCCAGTACTTC
>TRBJ2-7|15|TRBD2|TRBV9|.
CASSPGLAGAYEQYF
TGTGCCAGCAGCCCGGGACTAGCGGGCGCCTACGAGCAGTACTTC
>TRBJ1-1|16|TRBD1|TRBV18|once
CASSRTGAEWNTEAFF
TGTGCCAGCTCACGGACAGGCGCGGAGTGGAACACTGAAGCTTTCTTT
>TRBJ2-7|14|.|TRBV18|.
CASSPGGSAKEQYF
TGTGCCAGCTCCCCAGGGGGGAGTGCGAAAGAGCAGTACTTC
>TRBJ2-7|14|.|TRBV5-1|.
CASSLAVIQSEQYF
TGCGCCAGCAGCTTGGCCGTAATACAGAGCGAGCAGTACTTC
>TRBJ2-1|14|.|TRBV29-1|.
CSVDPAGTDGEQFF
TGCAGCGTTGACCCCGCGGGAACCGACGGTGAGCAGTTCTTC
>TRBJ1-1|15|.|TRBV2|few
CASSESPGLNTEAFF
TGTGCCAGCAGTGAGTCGCCAGGGTTGAACACTGAAGCTTTCTTT
>TRBJ2-7|18|TRBD2|TRBV9|.
CASSVGDWGSGRSYEQYF
TGTGCCAGCAGCGTAGGTGACTGGGGTAGCGGGAGGTCCTACGAGCAGTACTTC
>TRBJ2-7|13|.|TRBV10-3|.
CAISETGWYEQYF
TGTGCCATCAGTGAAACAGGTTGGTACGAGCAGTACTTC
>TRBJ2-3|15|TRBD2|TRBV5-1|few
CASSPGLASTDTQYF
TGCGCCAGCAGCCCGGGACTAGCAAGCACAGATACGCAGTATTTT
>TRBJ2-1|12|.|TRBV27|.
CASGPTSGTWFF
TGTGCCAGCGGCCCAACCTCAGGAACTTGGTTCTTC
>TRBJ2-1|14|TRBD1|TRBV5-1|few
CASSSGQGNNEQFF
TGCGCCAGCAGCTCGGGACAGGGAAACAATGAGCAGTTCTTC
>TRBJ2-1|15|TRBD2|TRBV30|.
CAWTRPSGIGGEQFF
TGTGCCTGGACCCGGCCTAGCGGGATAGGGGGCGAGCAGTTCTTC
>TRBJ2-5|16|TRBD2|TRBV6-5|.
CASSYSSSGDQETQYF
TGTGCCAGCAGTTACTCGTCTAGCGGGGACCAAGAGACCCAGTACTTC
>TRBJ1-1|14|.|TRBV28|.
CASSLPTGNTEAFF
TGTGCCAGCAGCTTACCGACAGGGAACACTGAAGCTTTCTTT
>TRBJ1-1|11|.|TRBV7-2|.
CASSLINEAFF
TGTGCCAGCAGCCTAATTAATGAAGCTTTCTTT
>TRBJ1-1|14|.|TRBV7-9|.
CASSFSTATDEAFF
TGTGCCAGCAGCTTCTCGACAGCTACCGATGAAGCTTTCTTT
>TRBJ2-7|15|TRBD2|TRBV6-4|.
CASSPGLAAVGEQYF
TGTGCCAGCAGTCCGGGACTAGCTGCTGTAGGGGAGCAGTACTTC
>TRBJ2-3|14|TRBD2|TRBV9|.
CASSGTSGRDTQYF
TGTGCCAGCAGCGGGACTAGCGGGAGAGATACGCAGTATTTT
>TRBJ2-6|17|.|TRBV30|.
CAWSVMQGLAGANVLTF
TGTGCCTGGAGTGTAATGCAGGGGCTGGCTGGGGCCAACGTCCTGACTTTC
>TRBJ2-1|17|TRBD2|TRBV10-3|.
CAISESGLAGGPNEQFF
TGTGCCATCAGTGAGTCGGGACTAGCGGGAGGGCCCAATGAGCAGTTCTTC
>TRBJ2-1|12|.|TRBV27|.
CAVGTDGNEQFF
TGTGCCGTGGGGACTGATGGAAATGAGCAGTTCTTC
>TRBJ2-2|14|.|TRBV5-1|.
CASSALRVTGELFF
TGCGCCAGCAGTGCCCTACGAGTCACCGGGGAGCTGTTTTTT